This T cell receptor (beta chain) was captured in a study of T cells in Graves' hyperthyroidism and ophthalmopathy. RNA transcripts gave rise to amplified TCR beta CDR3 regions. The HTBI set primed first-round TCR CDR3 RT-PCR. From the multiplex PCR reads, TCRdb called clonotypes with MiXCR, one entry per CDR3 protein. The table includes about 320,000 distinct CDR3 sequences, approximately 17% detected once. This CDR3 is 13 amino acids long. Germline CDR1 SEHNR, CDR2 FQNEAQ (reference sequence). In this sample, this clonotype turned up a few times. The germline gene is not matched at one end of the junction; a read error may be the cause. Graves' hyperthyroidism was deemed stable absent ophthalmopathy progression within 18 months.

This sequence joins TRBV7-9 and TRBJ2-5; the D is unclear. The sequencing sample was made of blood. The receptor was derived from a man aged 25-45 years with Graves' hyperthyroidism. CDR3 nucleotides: TGTGCCAGCAGCCTCCCGGCAGAAGAGACCCAGCACTTC. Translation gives CASSLPAEETQHF.